The rows below give T cell receptor beta chains drawn from one sample of a study of naive and memory T cell subsets. One entry per CDR3 protein, called by TCRdb with MiXCR from the UMI-ligation and nested PCR reads. The sample lists tens of thousands of distinct CDR3 sequences, roughly 18% occurring once. Sequenced sample: effector memory CD4+ T cells from blood. The receptors come from a human donor in good health. Each CDR3 is given with its conserved first and last residue. The D gene is left open where the match is weak. For some rows the clone size is stated as once, few or many, or as a class when expanded; others skip it.

cdr3_aa: CASAISGGSGRVLPYNEQFF
cdr3_nt: TGTGCTAGTGCCATCTCCGGTGGCAGCGGGAGGGTGCTACCGTACAATGAGCAGTTCTTC
clone_size: NA
d_call: TRBD2
v_call: TRBV12-5
j_call: TRBJ2-1

cdr3_aa: CAWSTGWAASEETQYF
cdr3_nt: TGTGCCTGGAGTACAGGTTGGGCCGCGAGCGAAGAGACCCAGTACTTC
clone_size: few
d_call: NA
v_call: TRBV30
j_call: TRBJ2-5

cdr3_aa: CASSPRWDQPQHF
cdr3_nt: TGTGCCAGCAGTCCCCGATGGGATCAGCCCCAGCATTTT
clone_size: many
d_call: NA
v_call: TRBV7-9
j_call: TRBJ1-5

cdr3_aa: CASSIGTHGYTF
cdr3_nt: TGTGCCAGCAGCATCGGGACTCATGGCTACACCTTC
clone_size: NA
d_call: NA
v_call: TRBV7-6
j_call: TRBJ1-2

cdr3_aa: CASSPGQGRSYEQYF
cdr3_nt: TGTGCCAGCAGCCCCGGACAGGGGCGCTCTTACGAGCAGTACTTC
clone_size: few
d_call: TRBD1
v_call: TRBV3-1
j_call: TRBJ2-7

cdr3_aa: CSGTGTGDRRMTEAFF
cdr3_nt: TGCAGCGGAACAGGCACAGGGGACCGGAGGATGACTGAAGCTTTCTTT
clone_size: NA
d_call: TRBD1
v_call: TRBV29-1
j_call: TRBJ1-1

cdr3_aa: CASSTRTTGSSYEQYF
cdr3_nt: TGCGCCAGCAGCACTCGAACGACAGGGTCCTCCTACGAGCAGTACTTC
clone_size: many
d_call: TRBD1
v_call: TRBV5-1
j_call: TRBJ2-7

cdr3_aa: CSASHEGGEKLFF
cdr3_nt: TGCAGTGCTAGCCACGAGGGTGGCGAAAAACTGTTTTTT
clone_size: few
d_call: NA
v_call: TRBV20-1
j_call: TRBJ1-4

cdr3_aa: CASSLDAGGNTGELFF
cdr3_nt: TGCGCCAGCAGCTTGGACGCAGGGGGCAACACCGGGGAGCTGTTTTTT
clone_size: few
d_call: TRBD1
v_call: TRBV5-1
j_call: TRBJ2-2

cdr3_aa: CASSRTDTQYF
cdr3_nt: TGTGCCAGCAGCCGAACAGATACGCAGTATTTT
clone_size: many
d_call: NA
v_call: TRBV6-4
j_call: TRBJ2-3

cdr3_aa: CSVWLQGSFFF
cdr3_nt: TGCAGCGTTTGGTTACAGGGATCGTTTTTTTTT
clone_size: many
d_call: NA
v_call: TRBV29-1
j_call: TRBJ1-4

cdr3_aa: CASSLGSTLGEQYF
cdr3_nt: TGTGCCAGCAGTTTAGGTAGTACGTTGGGCGAGCAGTACTTC
clone_size: NA
d_call: NA
v_call: TRBV28
j_call: TRBJ2-7

cdr3_aa: CASSYGEGETQYF
cdr3_nt: TGTGCCAGCAGTTACGGGGAAGGGGAGACCCAGTACTTC
clone_size: few
d_call: NA
v_call: TRBV6-2/TRBV6-3
j_call: TRBJ2-5

cdr3_aa: CASSPTGQPKETQYF
cdr3_nt: TGTGCCAGCAGCCCAACGGGACAGCCAAAAGAGACCCAGTACTTC
clone_size: few
d_call: TRBD1
v_call: TRBV7-2
j_call: TRBJ2-5

cdr3_aa: CASSPNTGLGGGTGELFF
cdr3_nt: TGTGCCAGCAGTCCCAACACAGGGTTGGGAGGGGGCACCGGGGAGCTGTTTTTT
clone_size: few
d_call: NA
v_call: TRBV28
j_call: TRBJ2-2

cdr3_aa: CAWEQELKNTGELFF
cdr3_nt: TGTGCCTGGGAACAGGAGCTAAAGAACACCGGGGAGCTGTTTTTT
clone_size: many
d_call: NA
v_call: TRBV30
j_call: TRBJ2-2

cdr3_aa: CSAGRAFTDTQYF
cdr3_nt: TGCAGCGCTGGACGGGCCTTCACAGATACGCAGTATTTT
clone_size: NA
d_call: NA
v_call: TRBV29-1
j_call: TRBJ2-3

cdr3_aa: CASSPKGLAVSSYEQYF
cdr3_nt: TGTGCCAGCAGCCCCAAGGGACTAGCAGTCTCCTCCTACGAGCAGTACTTC
clone_size: few
d_call: TRBD2
v_call: TRBV5-6
j_call: TRBJ2-7

cdr3_aa: CASSGTGGNSPLHF
cdr3_nt: TGTGCCAGCAGTGGGACAGGGGGAAATTCACCCCTCCACTTT
clone_size: NA
d_call: TRBD1
v_call: TRBV6-6
j_call: TRBJ1-6

cdr3_aa: CASSVGGAYYEQYF
cdr3_nt: TGTGCCAGCAGTGTCGGGGGGGCGTACTACGAGCAGTACTTC
clone_size: NA
d_call: TRBD2
v_call: TRBV6-1
j_call: TRBJ2-7

cdr3_aa: CASRQGAGEAFF
cdr3_nt: TGTGCCAGTCGGCAGGGGGCGGGTGAAGCTTTCTTT
clone_size: many
d_call: TRBD1
v_call: TRBV6-6
j_call: TRBJ1-1

cdr3_aa: CASSPLQGANYGYTF
cdr3_nt: TGTGCCAGCAGCCCCCTTCAGGGGGCGAACTATGGCTACACCTTC
clone_size: NA
d_call: TRBD1
v_call: TRBV7-6
j_call: TRBJ1-2

cdr3_aa: CSVALAGKQYF
cdr3_nt: TGCAGCGTTGCGTTAGCGGGAAAGCAGTACTTC
clone_size: NA
d_call: TRBD2
v_call: TRBV29-1
j_call: TRBJ2-7

cdr3_aa: CASKEGGGTNTEAFF
cdr3_nt: TGTGCCAGCAAAGAGGGGGGAGGGACGAACACTGAAGCTTTCTTT
clone_size: NA
d_call: NA
v_call: TRBV28
j_call: TRBJ1-1

cdr3_aa: CASSLARLEQNEQFF
cdr3_nt: TGTGCCAGCAGCTTAGCGAGGTTAGAACAGAATGAGCAGTTCTTC
clone_size: many
d_call: NA
v_call: TRBV7-6
j_call: TRBJ2-1

cdr3_aa: CASSQAGQVYQETQYF
cdr3_nt: TGTGCCAGCAGCCAAGCCGGACAGGTGTACCAAGAGACCCAGTACTTC
clone_size: many
d_call: TRBD1
v_call: TRBV3-1
j_call: TRBJ2-5

cdr3_aa: CASSLWQGPDTQYF
cdr3_nt: TGTGCCAGCAGCTTGTGGCAGGGCCCAGATACGCAGTATTTT
clone_size: NA
d_call: NA
v_call: TRBV5-5
j_call: TRBJ2-3

cdr3_aa: CAWSMGQPNQPQHF
cdr3_nt: TGTGCCTGGAGTATGGGACAGCCCAATCAGCCCCAGCATTTT
clone_size: NA
d_call: TRBD1
v_call: TRBV30
j_call: TRBJ1-5

cdr3_aa: CASSYLAGRIMNTEAFF
cdr3_nt: TGTGCCAGCAGTTACCTCGCGGGGCGGATTATGAACACTGAAGCTTTCTTT
clone_size: NA
d_call: NA
v_call: TRBV6-2/TRBV6-3
j_call: TRBJ1-1

cdr3_aa: CASSLMRDNTDTQYF
cdr3_nt: TGTGCCAGCAGCTTGATGAGGGACAACACAGATACGCAGTATTTT
clone_size: NA
d_call: NA
v_call: TRBV5-6
j_call: TRBJ2-3

cdr3_aa: CASRRTGNQETQYF
cdr3_nt: TGTGCCAGCAGACGCACAGGGAACCAAGAGACCCAGTACTTC
clone_size: few
d_call: NA
v_call: TRBV6-6
j_call: TRBJ2-5

cdr3_aa: CASSLAGTGINTEAFF
cdr3_nt: TGCGCCAGCAGCTTGGCCGGGACAGGGATTAACACTGAAGCTTTCTTT
clone_size: medium-sized
d_call: TRBD1
v_call: TRBV5-1
j_call: TRBJ1-1

cdr3_aa: CASSSSLGRALFF
cdr3_nt: TGTGCCAGCAGCTCCTCTCTCGGGCGGGCACTGTTTTTT
clone_size: NA
d_call: NA
v_call: TRBV7-9
j_call: TRBJ1-4

cdr3_aa: CASSPSLAGGSYNEQFF
cdr3_nt: TGTGCCAGCTCACCATCTTTAGCGGGGGGTTCCTACAATGAGCAGTTCTTC
clone_size: NA
d_call: TRBD2
v_call: TRBV18
j_call: TRBJ2-1

cdr3_aa: CSGPIKGGFYNEQFF
cdr3_nt: TGCAGTGGCCCCATTAAGGGGGGATTCTACAATGAGCAGTTCTTC
clone_size: few
d_call: NA
v_call: TRBV20-1
j_call: TRBJ2-1

cdr3_aa: CASSHNTEAFF
cdr3_nt: TGCGCCAGCAGTCATAACACTGAAGCTTTCTTT
clone_size: NA
d_call: NA
v_call: TRBV5-1
j_call: TRBJ1-1

cdr3_aa: CASSSWDGVSNEQFF
cdr3_nt: TGTGCCAGCAGTTCTTGGGACGGGGTGAGCAATGAGCAGTTCTTC
clone_size: NA
d_call: NA
v_call: TRBV6-5
j_call: TRBJ2-1

cdr3_aa: CSALQTSGGSYEQYF
cdr3_nt: TGCAGTGCTCTCCAGACTAGCGGGGGATCCTACGAGCAGTACTTC
clone_size: once
d_call: TRBD2
v_call: TRBV20-1
j_call: TRBJ2-7

cdr3_aa: CASRQAETYNEQFF
cdr3_nt: TGCGCCAGCAGGCAAGCGGAGACCTACAATGAGCAGTTCTTC
clone_size: many
d_call: NA
v_call: TRBV5-1
j_call: TRBJ2-1

cdr3_aa: CATSRGNQPQHF
cdr3_nt: TGTGCCACCAGCAGAGGTAATCAGCCCCAGCATTTT
clone_size: few
d_call: NA
v_call: TRBV15
j_call: TRBJ1-5

cdr3_aa: CASSERGAGYSPLHF
cdr3_nt: TGTGCCAGCAGTGAGAGGGGGGCAGGGTATTCACCCCTCCACTTT
clone_size: NA
d_call: NA
v_call: TRBV6-1
j_call: TRBJ1-6

cdr3_aa: CASSRDRVNTEAFF
cdr3_nt: TGTGCCAGCAGTAGGGACAGGGTGAACACTGAAGCTTTCTTT
clone_size: many
d_call: TRBD1
v_call: TRBV28
j_call: TRBJ1-1

cdr3_aa: CASSARTGGNNEQFF
cdr3_nt: TGCGCCAGCAGTGCGCGGACAGGGGGTAACAATGAGCAGTTCTTC
clone_size: many
d_call: TRBD1
v_call: TRBV10-1
j_call: TRBJ2-1

cdr3_aa: CSAREQKVGHNSPLHF
cdr3_nt: TGCAGTGCTAGAGAACAGAAGGTGGGACATAATTCACCCCTCCACTTT
clone_size: many
d_call: NA
v_call: TRBV20-1
j_call: TRBJ1-6

cdr3_aa: CASNRLNNNEQFF
cdr3_nt: TGTGCCAGCAACCGACTAAATAACAATGAGCAGTTCTTC
clone_size: NA
d_call: NA
v_call: TRBV27
j_call: TRBJ2-1

cdr3_aa: CASSQDLLGGGYTF
cdr3_nt: TGTGCCAGCAGCCAAGATTTGTTAGGCGGGGGCTACACCTTC
clone_size: many
d_call: NA
v_call: TRBV3-1
j_call: TRBJ1-2

cdr3_aa: CASSQDLFRGGDTEAFF
cdr3_nt: TGCGCCAGCAGCCAAGATCTGTTCCGGGGTGGGGACACTGAAGCTTTCTTT
clone_size: NA
d_call: NA
v_call: TRBV4-3
j_call: TRBJ1-1

cdr3_aa: CAWSRGLAAYNEQFF
cdr3_nt: TGTGCCTGGTCCCGTGGACTAGCGGCCTACAATGAGCAGTTCTTC
clone_size: NA
d_call: TRBD2
v_call: TRBV30
j_call: TRBJ2-1

cdr3_aa: CASSPRGYQEQYF
cdr3_nt: TGTGCCAGCAGTCCGAGGGGGTATCAAGAGCAGTACTTC
clone_size: many
d_call: NA
v_call: TRBV28
j_call: TRBJ2-7

cdr3_aa: CATFTGIEAFF
cdr3_nt: TGTGCCACATTTACAGGGATTGAAGCTTTCTTT
clone_size: NA
d_call: NA
v_call: TRBV28
j_call: TRBJ1-1

cdr3_aa: CASSARDGAYEQYF
cdr3_nt: TGTGCCAGTTCCGCCCGGGACGGTGCCTACGAGCAGTACTTC
clone_size: NA
d_call: NA
v_call: TRBV27
j_call: TRBJ2-7

cdr3_aa: CASIFDRGHTDTQYF
cdr3_nt: TGTGCCAGCATCTTTGACAGGGGCCACACAGATACGCAGTATTTT
clone_size: once
d_call: TRBD1
v_call: TRBV11-2
j_call: TRBJ2-3

cdr3_aa: CASSRQGNTEAFF
cdr3_nt: TGTGCCAGCAGCCGACAGGGGAACACTGAAGCTTTCTTT
clone_size: NA
d_call: TRBD1
v_call: TRBV7-3
j_call: TRBJ1-1

cdr3_aa: CASSLSGLGGGVNNEQFF
cdr3_nt: TGTGCCAGCAGCTTGTCCGGTCTTGGGGGAGGGGTAAACAATGAGCAGTTCTTC
clone_size: NA
d_call: TRBD2
v_call: TRBV7-9
j_call: TRBJ2-1

cdr3_aa: CASSLNPSLQRDITGELFF
cdr3_nt: TGTGCCAGCAGTCTTAACCCCTCCCTACAGCGGGATATCACCGGGGAGCTGTTTTTT
clone_size: few
d_call: TRBD2
v_call: TRBV5-4
j_call: TRBJ2-2

cdr3_aa: CASSQRGSGANVLTF
cdr3_nt: TGCGCCAGCAGCCAACGGGGTTCCGGGGCCAACGTCCTGACTTTC
clone_size: few
d_call: NA
v_call: TRBV4-3
j_call: TRBJ2-6

cdr3_aa: CASSLYAGGVGEAFF
cdr3_nt: TGTGCCAGCAGCTTGTATGCGGGGGGTGTTGGTGAAGCTTTCTTT
clone_size: NA
d_call: NA
v_call: TRBV5-6
j_call: TRBJ1-1

cdr3_aa: CASSPGLAYGYTF
cdr3_nt: TGTGCCAGCAGCCCTGGGTTGGCCTATGGCTACACCTTC
clone_size: few
d_call: NA
v_call: TRBV27
j_call: TRBJ1-2

cdr3_aa: CSAKGDRGIYEQYF
cdr3_nt: TGCAGTGCAAAGGGGGACAGGGGGATTTACGAGCAGTACTTC
clone_size: few
d_call: TRBD1
v_call: TRBV20-1
j_call: TRBJ2-7